The 5 T cell receptor beta chains below were found in one sample sequenced in a study of shared clonotypes between healthy human individuals. Profiled with immunoSEQ multiplex PCR; TCRdb holds only in-frame clones, not every one. Altogether approximately 1.5 million clones are present, 98% being singletons, with the ten largest covering 0.36%. Sequenced sample: naive CD4+ T cells sorted from blood. Subset here: CD45RA+ positively selected. The source of these receptors is a young man in good health.

This chain joins TRBV19 and TRBJ1-5, with a weak D call TRBD1 (6 bases). From germline, CDR1 is LNHDA and CDR2 SQIVND (reference sequence). The CDR3 is made up of 14 amino acids. V was cut by 10 bases and J by 4 bases, with 17 bases left in between. Here the CDR3 DNA reads TGTGCCACTACAGGGCCCAGCGGAAATCAGCCCCAGCATTTT. It codes for CATTGPSGNQPQHF.

This clone has only one observation. Other nucleotide sequences from this sample produce the same CDR3. The J gene is TRBJ2-7, the V gene TRBV19; 8 bases map to TRBD1. Per the germline V gene, CDR1 is LNHDA and CDR2 is SQIVND (reference sequence). V was pared by 5 bases and J by 2 bases, with 5 bases of the junction left unmatched. The CDR3 contains 14 residues. CDR3 protein: CASSPRTGTYEQYF. In nucleotides, the CDR3 is TGTGCCAGTAGTCCCCGGACAGGGACCTACGAGCAGTACTTC.

This chain links TRBV6-1 with TRBJ1-1; no definite D call. V lost 0 bases, J lost 5 bases, and 16 bases lay in between. Germline CDR1 is MNHNS and CDR2 is SASEGT. The CDR3 is made up of 16 amino acids. In nucleotides, the CDR3 is TGTGCCAGCAGTGAAGCGTCCCCTGAAGTGGGTACTGAAGCTTTCTTT. Amino acid sequence: CASSEASPEVGTEAFF.

The V gene is TRBV28, the J gene TRBJ2-3; 7 nucleotides agree with TRBD2. Germline CDR1 reads MDHEN; CDR2 reads SYDVKM. V lost 3 bases, J lost 2 bases, and 8 bases stayed unmatched. The CDR3 sequence is 16 residues long. This chain's CDR3 is CASSFEGGPPTDTQYF. The CDR3 coding sequence is TGTGCCAGCAGTTTTGAGGGAGGGCCCCCCACAGATACGCAGTATTTT.

The V and J genes are TRBV2 and TRBJ1-1; weak D call: TRBD1 (6 bases). The CDR3 consists of 16 residues. The germline V and J ends were trimmed by 9 bases and 6 bases, with 26 bases remaining between them. The V gene's germline CDR1 is SNHLY and CDR2 FYNNEI. CDR3 protein: CASKYRVGKAGAEAFF. The CDR3 coding sequence is TGTGCCAGTAAGTACAGGGTAGGAAAGGCCGGGGCTGAAGCTTTCTTT.